The 16 T cell receptor beta chains below come from one sample, sequenced in a study of blood T cells in healthy people across ages. Using a J-beta primer mix together with a sample-barcoded 5' primer, a second PCR was run for about 7 to 12 cycles. TCRdb redid the calling of the 5' RACE reads with MiXCR, one entry per CDR3 protein. The sample records approximately 600,000 distinct CDR3 sequences, 58% being singletons. The sequenced material came from blood. The receptors were sampled from a man in his 60s in good health.

The J gene is TRBJ2-6, the V gene TRBV7-2, with D maybe TRBD1 (5 bases). The germline CDR1 and CDR2 sequences are SGHTA and FQGNSA. The CDR3 has 19 amino acids. V lost 0 bases to trimming and J lost 0 bases, with 15 bases between them. CDR3 in DNA: TGTGCCAGCAGCTTAGCAGGGGTTGGAGCTGGCTCTGGGGCCAACGTCCTGACTTTC. It specifies CASSLAGVGAGSGANVLTF. Using reference TRBV7-2 and TRBJ2-6 for the parts outside the CDR3, the full variable domain is GAGVSQSPSNKVTEKGKDVELRCDPISGHTALYWYRQSLGQGLEFLIYFQGNSAPDKSGLPSDRFSAERTGGSVSTLTIQRTQQEDSAVYLCASSLAGVGAGSGANVLTFGAGSRLTVL.

This rearrangement joins TRBV6-2 or TRBV6-3 to TRBJ2-5; 10 bases are a match to TRBD1. V shed 1 base, J shed 11 bases, and the junction held 4 bases outside the gene matches. The CDR3 is 13 residues long. Germline V lookup: CDR1 MNHEY, CDR2 SVGEGT. The CDR3 coding sequence is TGTGCCAGCAGTTACTGGACAGGGGGAAGGCAGTACTTC. Protein sequence: CASSYWTGGRQYF.

The chain recombines TRBV3-1 with TRBJ1-5; no clear D gene. CDR3 length: 15 amino acids. The germline V gene encodes CDR1 LGHDT and CDR2 YNNKEL (reference sequence). Trimming left V 1 base short and J 3 bases short, with 10 bases between. DNA for the CDR3: TGTGCCAGCAGCCAAGCGTCCGGCAACAATCAGCCCCAGCATTTT. Translated: CASSQASGNNQPQHF.

This clonotype was observed once. V usage is TRBV28 and J usage is TRBJ2-2; unclear D gene. CDR1 and CDR2 from the germline V gene are MDHEN and SYDVKM. This CDR3 spans 13 amino acids. Trimming stripped 1 base from V and 0 bases from J, with 0 bases between. The CDR3 region has the DNA TGTGCCAGCAGTTTATCGAACACCGGGGAGCTGTTTTTT. This encodes CASSLSNTGELFF.

DNA for the CDR3: TGTGCCAGCAGCCCGAGTAGGGCTACCGGGGCCAACGTCCTGACTTTC. This encodes CASSPSRATGANVLTF. The rearrangement uses TRBV11-2 and TRBJ2-6; D unclear. The CDR3 runs 16 residues. The germline V gene encodes CDR1 SGHAT and CDR2 FQNNGV. Between the trimmed V and J ends, which lost 5 bases and 4 bases, there was a span of 15 bases.

This clonotype has only a few counts. Just one base apart from a much larger clone, this may be a read error. CDR3 loop: CSGGDPKCEQFF. The CDR3 coding sequence is TGCAGCGGCGGGGACCCGAAGTGTGAGCAGTTCTTC. The V call is TRBV29-1, the J call TRBJ2-1, with D possibly being TRBD2 (6 bases). CDR1 and CDR2 (germline): SQVTM, ANQGSEA. This CDR3 contains 12 residues. The V end lost 7 bases, the J end lost 9 bases, and 16 bases lay between the germline ends.

This clonotype was observed once. The V gene is TRBV6-1, the J gene TRBJ1-2; the match to TRBD1 covers 7 bases. The germline CDR1 and CDR2 sequences are MNHNS and SASEGT. Germline trimming cut 6 bases from V and 5 bases from J; bases unmatched to any gene: 6. The CDR3 has 13 residues. CDR3 amino acids: CASRWTGAYGYTF. The CDR3 nucleotides read TGTGCCAGCAGGTGGACAGGAGCGTATGGCTACACCTTC.

Here the CDR3 reads CASSVDVFTNTGELFF. In DNA form, the CDR3 reads TGTGCCAGCAGCGTAGACGTCTTCACAAACACCGGGGAGCTGTTTTTT. The rearrangement joins TRBV9 to TRBJ2-2; D is ambiguous. Trimming took off 0 bases at V and 2 bases at J, with 11 bases between the two ends. Germline V gene lookup returns CDR1 SGDLS and CDR2 YYNGEE. This CDR3 has 16 amino acids.

This clonotype was seen a few times. The chain recombines TRBV12-5 with TRBJ1-2; D may be TRBD1 (5 bases). Germline V CDR1 and CDR2: LGHNT, FRNRAP. Trimming left V 1 base short and J 3 bases short, with 15 bases between. This CDR3 is built from 16 residues. In nucleotides, the CDR3 is TGTGCTAGTGGTTTGGGAAGCGGGACGGCCTACTATGGCTACACCTTC. Translating gives CASGLGSGTAYYGYTF.

The chain carries TRBV5-1 and TRBJ1-1, with D uncertain. Germline V CDR1 and CDR2: SGHRS, YFSETQ. The CDR3 is 15 amino acids. Trimming left V 4 bases short and J 1 base short, with 14 bases between. The CDR3 coding sequence is TGCGCCAGCAGCGTTCCCCGGGCCCAGAACACTGAAGCTTTCTTT. Amino acids: CASSVPRAQNTEAFF.

This clonotype was found a few times. The chain uses TRBV20-1 and TRBJ2-5; D is unresolved. Germline CDR1 and CDR2: DFQATT and SNEGSKA (reference sequence). Trimming took off 4 bases at V and 2 bases at J, with 8 bases between the two ends. This CDR3 contains 12 residues. The CDR3 DNA is TGCAGTGCTAAGTACAGACAAGAGACCCAGTACTTC. Translating gives CSAKYRQETQYF.

This sequence joins TRBV5-6 and TRBJ1-2; 8 bases map to TRBD1. The CDR3 is made up of 14 amino acids. The junction had 7 bases not matched to a gene; V was cut back by 5 bases and J by 4 bases. The germline V gene encodes CDR1 SGHDT and CDR2 YYEEEE. CDR3 residues: CASSSGQAIYGYTF. The CDR3 region has the DNA TGTGCCAGCAGTTCGGGACAGGCGATCTATGGCTACACCTTC.

The V gene is TRBV6-2 or TRBV6-3, the J gene TRBJ2-5; D call uncertain. The CDR3 consists of 15 residues. The germline gives CDR1 MNHEY, CDR2 SVGEGT. Trimming cost V 2 bases and J 11 bases, with 21 bases left between them. CDR3 loop: CASSYVGPRRHEQYF. For the CDR3, the DNA is TGTGCCAGCAGTTACGTTGGGCCCCGCCGGCATGAGCAGTACTTC.

The rearrangement links TRBV27 to TRBJ2-3; D is unclear. The CDR3 consists of 13 residues. Trimming left V 5 bases short and J 5 bases short, with 11 bases between. The germline V gene has CDR1 MNHEY and CDR2 SMNVEV (reference sequence). The CDR3: CASSPSTEDTQYF. The CDR3 DNA follows: TGTGCCAGCAGTCCCTCGACCGAAGATACGCAGTATTTT.

The J gene is TRBJ2-7, the V gene TRBV6-2 or TRBV6-3; 9 positions agree with TRBD1. CDR1 and CDR2 from the germline V gene are MNHEY and SVGEGT. This CDR3 region has 14 residues. V was pared by 4 bases and J by 2 bases, with 3 bases of the junction left unmatched. The CDR3 reads CASSWGQGTYEQYF. CDR3 coding DNA: TGTGCCAGCAGTTGGGGACAGGGTACCTACGAGCAGTACTTC.

The chain uses TRBV9 and TRBJ2-6; tentatively, D is TRBD1 (7 bases). This CDR3 has 15 residues. The ends were cut back, 3 bases at V and 4 bases at J, with 11 bases in the middle. CDR1 and CDR2 (germline): SGDLS, YYNGEE. CDR3 nucleotide sequence: TGTGCCAGCAGCGGACAGGGAGGAGGGGCCAACGTCCTGACTTTC. Translated: CASSGQGGGANVLTF.